A selection of T cell receptor beta chains follows, all from one sample in a study of shared clonotypes between healthy human individuals. Produced via immunoSEQ multiplex PCR; TCRdb's table is partial and in-frame only. The sample gives more than 600,000 clones, 92% of which show up once; 24% is in the top ten. Sequenced: naive CD8+ T cells sorted from blood. The receptor set was obtained from a young man in good health. CDR3s include the opening cysteine and the closing phenylalanine or tryptophan. The D gene is left open where the match is weak.

v_call	j_call	d_call	cdr3_aa	cdr3_nt
TRBV9	TRBJ2-2	.	CASSSTGELFF	TGTGCCAGCAGCAGCACCGGGGAGCTGTTTTTT
TRBV27	TRBJ2-2	.	CASSLRQITGELFF	TGTGCCAGCAGTTTACGACAGATCACCGGGGAGCTGTTTTTT
TRBV28	TRBJ2-3	TRBD2	CASSSTTNRLAGPWGMQYF	TGTGCCAGCAGTTCGACCACCAATCGACTAGCGGGACCCTGGGGAATGCAGTATTTT
TRBV6-6	TRBJ2-7	.	CASSPTSYEQYF	TGTGCCAGCAGTCCGACTAGCTACGAGCAGTACTTC
TRBV13	TRBJ2-3	.	CASSFVSTDTQYF	TGTGCCAGCAGCTTTGTCAGCACAGATACGCAGTATTTT
TRBV7-6	TRBJ1-4	.	CASSGPGNEKLFF	TGTGCCAGCTCCGGACCGGGAAATGAAAAACTGTTTTTT
TRBV11-2	TRBJ2-7	TRBD2	CASSFYSGSTYEQYF	TGTGCCAGCAGCTTCTATAGCGGGAGTACGTACGAGCAGTACTTC
TRBV4-3	TRBJ2-7	TRBD1	CASSHGTGDDEQYF	TGCGCCAGCAGCCATGGGACAGGGGATGACGAGCAGTACTTC
TRBV7-2	TRBJ2-5	.	CASSPFRARETQYF	TGTGCCAGCAGCCCCTTTCGGGCGCGGGAGACCCAGTACTTC
TRBV27	TRBJ2-2	.	CASSLGGKGVTGELFF	TGTGCCAGCAGTTTAGGAGGAAAGGGAGTCACCGGGGAGCTGTTTTTT
TRBV29-1	TRBJ2-5	.	CSVEWLDSQEGQYF	TGCAGCGTTGAGTGGTTGGACAGCCAAGAGGGCCAGTACTTC
TRBV6-1	TRBJ1-5	.	CASSEFLPGDQPQHF	TGTGCCAGCAGTGAATTCCTTCCAGGGGATCAGCCCCAGCATTTT
TRBV28	TRBJ1-1	.	CASNPGVQGVGDTEAFF	TGTGCCAGCAACCCAGGGGTCCAAGGAGTGGGGGACACTGAAGCTTTCTTT
TRBV30	TRBJ2-7	.	CAWSLGAGDEQYF	TGTGCCTGGAGTTTGGGGGCGGGGGACGAGCAGTACTTC
TRBV10-3	TRBJ1-2	TRBD1	CAISEHGTEINYGYTF	TGTGCCATCAGTGAACACGGGACAGAAATTAACTATGGCTACACCTTC